This TCR beta chain was captured by sequencing in a study of T-cell reconstitution after alpha-beta-depleted transplantation in children. This clonotype was seen repeatedly, ten times or more. Antigen specificity is unknown. Study observations and caveats: T cells produced anew were the main source of T-cell counts and diversity one year after transplant. For some patients, TCRbeta diversity was high at day 60 because of recipient T cells and thymic progenitors that survived. Where alpha-beta T cells came from about two months after transplant was reportedly several hundred expanded graft clones.

This sample's TCRbeta library carried unique molecular identifier barcodes. One entry per CDR3 protein, called by TCRdb with MiXCR from the PCR reads. Here the sample spans some 220,000 distinct CDR3 sequences, around 9.9% being singletons. The CDR3 consists of 15 residues. Germline CDR1 and CDR2: SGHRS and YFSETQ. The trim removed 0 bases at V and 5 bases at J, leaving 8 bases unmatched. This sequence was found in a child younger than two with acute myeloid leukemia, due to receive a stem cell transplant. Sequenced material: PBMCs, taken before TCRalphabeta/CD19-depleted stem cell transplant. This chain links TRBV5-1 with TRBJ2-7, with 7 positions matching TRBD2. This CDR3 reads CASSLGREGLDEQYF. The CDR3, as DNA: TGCGCCAGCAGCTTGGGGAGGGAGGGCCTGGACGAGCAGTACTTC.